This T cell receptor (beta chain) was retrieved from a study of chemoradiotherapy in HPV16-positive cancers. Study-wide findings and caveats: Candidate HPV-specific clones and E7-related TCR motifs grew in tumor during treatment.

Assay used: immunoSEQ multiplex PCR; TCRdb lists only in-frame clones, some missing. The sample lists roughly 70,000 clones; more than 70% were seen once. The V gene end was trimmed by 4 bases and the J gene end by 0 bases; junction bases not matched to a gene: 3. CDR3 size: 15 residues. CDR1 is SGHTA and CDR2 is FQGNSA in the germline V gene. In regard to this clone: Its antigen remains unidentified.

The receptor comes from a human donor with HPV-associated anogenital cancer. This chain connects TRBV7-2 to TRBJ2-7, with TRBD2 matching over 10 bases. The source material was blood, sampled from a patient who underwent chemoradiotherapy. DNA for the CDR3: TGTGCCAGCAGCTGGGGACTAGCGTCCTCCTACGAGCAGTACTTC. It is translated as CASSWGLASSYEQYF.